This TCR beta chain was captured in a study of shared clonotypes between healthy human individuals. Study conclusions and caveats: Some clonotypes were shared by all four sorted-subset donors, while others were not shared. The non-shared ones had lower generation probabilities than the shared ones. Sampling covered blood only; tissue repertoires likely differ. Genetic and exposure-history diversity was limited by the small donor number.

Investigators divided CD4+ cells into CD45RA+ naive and CD45RA-negative memory subsets. Note on this clone: The antigen is not known.

Profiling relied on immunoSEQ multiplex PCR, and the TCRdb table lists in-frame clones only, not all of them. The sample holds some 2.4 million clones, roughly 93% seen once. Germline lookup yields CDR1 SGHDN and CDR2 FVKESK. Trimming stripped 1 base from V and 3 bases from J, with 13 bases between. CDR3 length equals 16 residues. This TCR was sampled from a man in his late teens or twenties in good health. Some clones in this sample may be carry-over from other donors' samples. The genes are TRBV14 and TRBJ1-3; no clear D. The specimen sequenced was naive CD4+ T cells from PBMCs. Subset given: CD45RA+ positively selected. CDR3: CASSQARTAYGNTIYF. The DNA of the CDR3 is TGTGCCAGCAGCCAAGCCCGGACGGCATATGGAAACACCATATATTTT. Using reference TRBV14 and TRBJ1-3 for the parts outside the CDR3, the full variable domain is EAGVTQFPSHSVIEKGQTVTLRCDPISGHDNLYWYRRVMGKEIKFLLHFVKESKQDESGMPNNRFLAERTGGTYSTLKVQPAELEDSGVYFCASSQARTAYGNTIYFGEGSWLTVV.